One and the same sample provided the 12 T cell receptor beta chains below, sequenced in a study of T cell responses to AZD1222 COVID-19 vaccine. Generated by immunoSEQ multiplex PCR, the TCRdb table keeps only in-frame clones and is missing some. The sample has about 46,000 clones; roughly 90% are singletons. The source material was peripheral blood, sampled 28 days after the second AZD1222 dose. The receptors shown here come from an adult who received the AZD1222 COVID-19 vaccine.

This clone was counted only a few times. This rearrangement joins TRBV24-1 to TRBJ1-1; D call uncertain. The V gene lost 4 bases and the J gene lost 5 bases, with 10 bases spanning the gap. Germline CDR1 KGHDR, CDR2 SFDVKD. The CDR3 spans 13 residues. The CDR3 is CATSDPSRTEAFF. CDR3 sequence (DNA): TGTGCCACCAGTGACCCCAGCCGGACTGAAGCTTTCTTT.

This chain uses TRBV6-5 with TRBJ1-2, with 7 bases lining up with TRBD1. There are 13 residues in the CDR3. V was pared by 8 bases and J by 5 bases, with 8 bases of the junction left unmatched. Per germline, CDR1 MNHEY and CDR2 SVGAGI. The CDR3, as DNA: TGTGCCAGCGAAGACAGGGACTTGTATGGCTACACCTTC. Translating it yields CASEDRDLYGYTF.

This sequence joins TRBV7-3 and TRBJ2-1; TRBD2 agrees at 11 bases. J lost 4 bases, V lost 0 bases, and 5 bases had no gene match. The CDR3 is 17 amino acids. Per germline, CDR1 SGHTA and CDR2 FQGTGA. The CDR3 sequence: CASSLTEGLAEYNEQFF. Here the CDR3 DNA reads TGTGCCAGCAGCTTAACGGAGGGACTAGCGGAATACAATGAGCAGTTCTTC.

This sequence joins TRBV19 and TRBJ2-5; no clear D. Trimming removed 6 bases at V and 3 bases at J, with 11 bases between. Germline CDR1 LNHDA, CDR2 SQIVND (reference sequence). The CDR3 totals 13 residues. The CDR3 DNA follows: TGTGCCAGTAGAAGCGAAAGAAAAGAGACCCAGTACTTC. Translating gives CASRSERKETQYF.

A single count supports this clone. The chain recombines TRBV21-1 with TRBJ1-5; the table's TRBD1 call for D was not verified on the DNA. TRBV21-1 is a pseudogene locus. This CDR3 comprises 16 residues. The CDR3 DNA sequence: TGTGCCAGCAGCAAAGTGTGCGACAGGACGAATCAGCCCCAGCATTTT. Translated, it gives CASSKVCDRTNQPQHF.

This chain links TRBV30 with TRBJ2-6, with TRBD1 as a possible D gene (5 bases). Trimming pared 2 bases from V and 5 bases from J, leaving 13 bases between. This CDR3 contains 15 residues. CDR1 GTSNPN and CDR2 SVGIG come from the germline V gene (reference sequence). CDR3 in amino acids: CAWSPLTAWANVLTF. The DNA of the CDR3 is TGTGCCTGGAGTCCTTTGACAGCCTGGGCCAACGTCCTGACTTTC.

V and J are TRBV5-6 and TRBJ2-2; weak D call: TRBD2 (6 bases). With 9 bases removed from V and 4 bases from J, the gap between germline ends came to 16 bases. CDR3 length: 14 amino acids. The germline V gene has CDR1 SGHDT and CDR2 YYEEEE. The CDR3 here is CAITGGESTGELFF. The CDR3 DNA reads TGTGCCATAACAGGAGGGGAGAGCACCGGGGAGCTGTTTTTT.

The chain links TRBV5-4 to TRBJ2-3; a weak D match, TRBD2 (6 bases). CDR1 is SGHNT, CDR2 YYREEE, per germline (reference sequence). There are 15 residues in the CDR3. The ends were cut back, 0 bases at V and 6 bases at J, with 14 bases in the middle. The CDR3 here is CASSLGEAGTDTQYF. In DNA form, the CDR3 reads TGTGCCAGCAGCTTGGGGGAGGCCGGGACGGATACGCAGTATTTT.

This chain joins TRBV14 and TRBJ2-7; 8 bases map to TRBD1. The CDR3 runs 15 residues. The J segment lost 3 bases and the V segment lost 2 bases, leaving 6 bases of the junction unmatched. Germline assignment: CDR1 SGHDN and CDR2 FVKESK. The CDR3 DNA is TGTGCCAGCAGCCAATGGGACAGGCAATTCTACGAGCAGTACTTC. It translates to CASSQWDRQFYEQYF.

In its sample, this clone was seen a few times. The chain links TRBV3-1 (or the pseudogene TRBV3-2) to TRBJ2-1; D perhaps matches TRBD1 (5 bases). This CDR3 contains 13 residues. Germline CDR1 and CDR2: LGHDT and YNNKEL (reference sequence). Deletions cut 6 bases from V and 7 bases from J, with 13 bases between. The CDR3 DNA is TGTGCCAGCAGTCCTAGGACATCAAATGAGCAGTTCTTC. Translation: CASSPRTSNEQFF.

The rearrangement uses TRBV14 and TRBJ2-7; 8 bases line up with TRBD2. Germline V gives CDR1 SGHDN, CDR2 FVKESK. The CDR3 has 16 residues. V shed 4 bases, J shed 7 bases, and the junction held 15 bases outside the gene matches. The CDR3 here is CASSRAGGWSPSEQYF. CDR3 nucleotide sequence: TGTGCCAGCAGCCGTGCGGGAGGATGGAGCCCGAGTGAGCAGTACTTC.

This chain connects TRBV11-2 to TRBJ2-5, with D unclear. This CDR3 has 13 residues. From germline, CDR1 is SGHAT and CDR2 FQNNGV. V was cut by 2 bases and J by 1 base, with 5 bases left in between. The CDR3 bases are TGTGCCAGCAGCTTATTTACCCAAGAGACCCAGTACTTC. Its protein product is CASSLFTQETQYF.